This T cell receptor (beta chain) was profiled in a study of blood T cell repertoires in COVID-19. V dropped 4 bases and J dropped 7; count of bases not matched to a gene: 11. This CDR3 has 14 residues. Germline CDR1 is SGHRS and CDR2 is YFSETQ. Patients of the Seattle cohort, enrolled during active infection, were followed longitudinally. Source study methods: Reference gene primer amplification in the assay estimated nucleated cell counts. Using immunoSEQ multiplex PCR, the repertoire was profiled, and TCRdb retains in-frame clones only, with some absent. That table furnishes V, J and clone size, whereas the DNA furnished D and trimming. The repertoire consists of fewer than 300,000 clones, with more than 90% occurring once and the leading ten covering about 2.5%.

The V and J genes are TRBV5-1 and TRBJ2-7; 7 bases agree with TRBD1. What was sequenced was peripheral blood. The sequence derives from a person aged 18 to 29 with COVID-19, enrolled during active disease. The CDR3, as DNA: TGCGCCAGCAGCCAGACAGGGCCACCCGTTGAGCAGTACTTC. Translating it yields CASSQTGPPVEQYF.